This T cell receptor (beta chain) was sequenced during a study of shared clonotypes between healthy human individuals. Repertoires were generated with immunoSEQ multiplex PCR, while TCRdb's copy carries only in-frame clones and drops some. The data hold about 2 million clones, with roughly 95% observed a single time. Naive CD8 populations comprised CD45RO-negative cells positively selected for CCR7, excluding terminally differentiated effector memory CD45RA+ cells. General study findings and limits: Donor clonotype sharing was expected to depend on sequencing depth. The sharing of about 5% of naive CD4 clonotypes was seen across a handful of donors.

Germline V gene sequence: CDR1 SGHNT, CDR2 YYREEE (reference sequence). The J segment lost 0 bases and the V segment lost 4 bases, leaving 6 bases of the junction unmatched. This CDR3 comprises 16 residues. Notes on this clone: Its antigen is still unknown.

Specimen: naive CD8+ T cells sorted from blood. V is TRBV5-4 and J is TRBJ2-5, with 10 nucleotides matching TRBD2. The receptor was isolated from a man aged 18 to 29 in good health. CDR3 region: CASSTNSGGNQETQYF. Here the CDR3 DNA reads TGTGCCAGCAGCACGAATAGCGGGGGGAACCAAGAGACCCAGTACTTC.